A single sample is the source of the 11 T cell receptor beta chains below, sequenced in a study of T cell repertoires in cytomegalovirus infection. MiXCR was run by TCRdb on the reads, yielding one entry per CDR3 protein. The data hold some 250,000 distinct CDR3 sequences, with around 9% observed a single time. The sequenced material came from PBMCs. The receptor source for this set is a human donor in good health (CMV status not recorded). Some clones in this sample may be carry-over from other donors' samples.

As concerns this clonotype: A read error may explain this, as a much larger clone is one base away. The CDR3 nucleotides read TGTGTCATCAGTGACGAGGGCGCGCGAACTGAAGCTTTCTTT. It yields the protein CVISDEGARTEAFF. The V and J genes are TRBV10-3 and TRBJ1-1; D unclear. The germline V gene encodes CDR1 ENHRY and CDR2 SYGVKD. This CDR3 is 14 amino acids long.

In its sample, this clonotype was seen many times. The V call is TRBV6-9, the J call TRBJ1-5; D perhaps matches TRBD1 (6 bases). The CDR3 runs to 16 residues. Trimming pared 4 bases from V and 2 bases from J, leaving 15 bases between. CDR1 and CDR2 from the germline V gene are MNHGY and SVAAGI. The CDR3 protein is CASSSPVSGGNQPQHF. The CDR3 DNA reads TGTGCCAGCAGTTCGCCCGTGTCAGGGGGCAATCAGCCCCAGCATTTT.

This clonotype appeared many times. The CDR3: CASSLKHIQETQYF. The CDR3, as DNA: TGTGCCAGCAGCTTAAAACATATACAAGAGACCCAGTACTTC. This sequence joins TRBV7-6 and TRBJ2-5; no firm D call. The CDR3 has 14 residues. Germline V gene lookup returns CDR1 SGHVS and CDR2 FNYEAQ. V lost 2 bases and J lost 2, with 9 bases in between.

This clonotype was found many times. The chain links TRBV28 to TRBJ2-5; D is perhaps TRBD1 (8 bases). CDR3 length: 16 residues. Trimming left V 3 bases short and J 0 bases short, with 14 bases between. Germline assignment: CDR1 MDHEN and CDR2 SYDVKM. CDR3 region: CASSFRGRGYQETQYF. The DNA of the CDR3 is TGTGCCAGCAGTTTCAGGGGGCGGGGGTACCAAGAGACCCAGTACTTC.

This clonotype was picked up many times. CDR3 region: CASSEWTPRDTEAFF. The CDR3 DNA follows: TGTGCCAGCAGTGAGTGGACCCCGCGGGACACTGAAGCTTTCTTT. The chain carries TRBV2 and TRBJ1-1; D gene ambiguous. This CDR3 is 15 amino acids long. CDR1 and CDR2 (germline): SNHLY, FYNNEI. Trimming removed 3 bases from V and 3 bases from J, with 14 bases in between.

This clonotype has only a few counts. The rearrangement uses TRBV4-2 and TRBJ1-5, with D perhaps matching TRBD1 (6 bases). The CDR3 consists of 17 residues. Germline CDR1 is LGHNA and CDR2 is YNFKEQ. V was trimmed by 0 bases and J by 2 bases, leaving 14 bases between them. The CDR3 region is CASSQDSGAEGNQPQHF. The CDR3, as DNA: TGTGCCAGCAGCCAAGATTCGGGGGCCGAAGGCAATCAGCCCCAGCATTTT.

This clonotype was recorded once. The chain has TRBV29-1 and TRBJ1-4, with a possible D match to TRBD1 (5 bases). Deletions cut 4 bases from V and 3 bases from J, with 6 bases between. CDR3 length: 12 amino acids. Germline V lookup: CDR1 SQVTM, CDR2 ANQGSEA. The DNA for the CDR3 is TGCAGCGTTGGGGGGGCTAATGAAAAACTGTTTTTT. This sequence encodes CSVGGANEKLFF.

Only a few counts were recorded for this clonotype. J is TRBJ2-5 and V is TRBV28; D may be TRBD1 (5 bases). V lost 0 bases and J lost 1, with 9 bases in between. CDR1 MDHEN and CDR2 SYDVKM come from the germline V gene. This CDR3 contains 15 residues. CDR3 DNA: TGTGCCAGCAGTTTATGGGACACCCGCCAAGAGACCCAGTACTTC. This codes for CASSLWDTRQETQYF.

The sample holds many counts of this clonotype. This sequence joins TRBV19 and TRBJ1-4, with D perhaps matching TRBD1 (5 bases). The V end lost 5 bases, the J end lost 6 bases, and 10 bases lay between the germline ends. The CDR3 sequence is 13 residues long. CDR1 LNHDA and CDR2 SQIVND come from the germline V gene (reference sequence). The CDR3 loop is CASSEGLDEKLFF. The CDR3 nucleotides are TGTGCCAGTAGTGAGGGGCTGGATGAAAAACTGTTTTTT.

This clonotype showed up many times. The chain is built from TRBV7-2 and TRBJ2-5; 7 bases map to TRBD2. V lost 4 bases to trimming and J lost 2 bases; unmatched junction nucleotides: 7. The CDR3 loop spans 15 amino acids. CDR1 is SGHTA, CDR2 FQGNSA, per germline. The CDR3 nucleotides are TGTGCCAGCAGCTACAATAGCGGGCTTCAAGAGACCCAGTACTTC. It specifies CASSYNSGLQETQYF.

This clonotype occurred many times. The chain links TRBV7-2 to TRBJ2-6, with TRBD1 matching 8 bases. The junction had 2 bases not matched to a gene; V was cut back by 1 base and J by 0 bases. The CDR3 is 17 residues long. CDR1 is SGHTA and CDR2 is FQGNSA in the germline V gene. The CDR3 DNA sequence: TGTGCCAGCAGCTTAGGGACAGGGCCCTCTGGGGCCAACGTCCTGACTTTC. Translation: CASSLGTGPSGANVLTF.